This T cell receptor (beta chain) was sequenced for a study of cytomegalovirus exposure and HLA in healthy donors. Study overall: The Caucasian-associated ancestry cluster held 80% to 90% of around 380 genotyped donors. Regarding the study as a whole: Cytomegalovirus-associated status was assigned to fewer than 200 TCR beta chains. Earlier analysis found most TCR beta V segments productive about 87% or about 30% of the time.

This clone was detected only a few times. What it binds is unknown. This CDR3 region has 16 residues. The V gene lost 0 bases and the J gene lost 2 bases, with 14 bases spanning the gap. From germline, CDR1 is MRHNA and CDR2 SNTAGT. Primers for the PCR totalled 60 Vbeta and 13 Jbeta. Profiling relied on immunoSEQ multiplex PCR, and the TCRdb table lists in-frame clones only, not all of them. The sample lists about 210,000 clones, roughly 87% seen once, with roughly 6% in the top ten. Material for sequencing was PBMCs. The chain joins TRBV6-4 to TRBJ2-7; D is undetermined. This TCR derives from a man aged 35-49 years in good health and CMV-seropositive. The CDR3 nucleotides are TGTGCCAGCAGTGACTCTATGGCGTACAGTCCCTACGAGCAGTACGTC. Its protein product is CASSDSMAYSPYEQYV.